Following are 15 T cell receptor beta chains from one sample sequenced in a study of blood T cells in healthy people across ages (dated by TCRdb to between 2015 and 2017). Libraries were made using 5' RACE. Sequencer: Illumina HiSeq 2500. The second PCR ran for about 6 to 12 cycles and used a J-beta primer mix along with a sample-barcoded 5' primer. The public sequencing data were trimmed at Q25 with fastp and processed into clonotypes with MiXCR by TCRdb, which kept only in-frame beta chains. Rows matching on CDR3 protein sequence are summarized as one entry with the most common DNA and genes. This sample is represented by around 1.7 million distinct CDR3 sequences; about 30% of them were singletons. In total, the top ten clones hold 7.7% of the sample. Sequenced: blood. These receptors all stem from a woman aged 25 to 39 in good health.

V is TRBV20-1 and J is TRBJ2-1; TRBD2 is a possible D gene (5 bases). Per germline, CDR1 DFQATT and CDR2 SNEGSKA (reference sequence). V shed 0 bases and J shed 7 bases, with 10 bases lying between them. The CDR3 extends over 13 amino acids. The CDR3 DNA is TGCAGTGCTAGAGACCGGACTGCGAATGAGCAGTTCTTC. It codes for CSARDRTANEQFF.

With regard to this clonotype: A read error is possible here, since a much larger clone lies one base away. The chain employs TRBV6-5 and TRBJ1-1; D might be TRBD1 (6 bases). Germline V gene sequence: CDR1 MNHEY, CDR2 SVGAGI. This CDR3 is built from 14 residues. With 5 bases removed from V and 5 bases from J, the gap between germline ends came to 15 bases. As DNA, the CDR3 is TGTGCCAGCAGTGCAAGGGGGATGGGGACTGAAGCTTTCTTT. It codes for CASSARGMGTEAFF.

The sample holds a few counts of this clonotype. The gene calls are TRBV15 and TRBJ1-5; possibly TRBD1 for D (5 bases). CDR1 LNHNV and CDR2 YYDKDF come from the germline V gene (reference sequence). The CDR3 runs to 15 residues. The ends were cut back, 0 bases at V and 7 bases at J, with 13 bases in the middle. DNA for the CDR3: TGTGCCACCAGCAGAGATAAAGGGCAGGGCCAGCCCCAGCATTTT. As protein: CATSRDKGQGQPQHF.

The V and J genes are TRBV5-1 and TRBJ1-2, with D hard to call. Germline CDR1 reads SGHRS; CDR2 reads YFSETQ. V lost 1 base to trimming and J lost 0 bases, with 13 bases between them. The CDR3 loop spans 16 amino acids. CDR3 amino acids: CASSLSGGDPNYGYTF. CDR3 DNA sequence: TGCGCCAGCAGCTTGTCCGGCGGAGACCCTAACTATGGCTACACCTTC.

The genes are TRBV28 and TRBJ1-4; unclear D gene. Germline assignment: CDR1 MDHEN and CDR2 SYDVKM. This CDR3 is 13 amino acids long. V shed 8 bases and J shed 4 bases, with 11 bases lying between them. The CDR3 region is CASSGSFNEKLFF. As DNA, the CDR3 is TGTGCCAGCTCGGGCAGTTTTAATGAAAAACTGTTTTTT. Together with reference TRBV28 and TRBJ1-4, the CDR3 gives the full variable domain: DVKVTQSSRYLVKRTGEKVFLECVQDMDHENMFWYRQDPGLGLRLIYFSYDVKMKEKGDIPEGYSVSREKKERFSLILESASTNQTSMYLCASSGSFNEKLFFGSGTQLSVL.

This clonotype was seen many times. This chain links TRBV5-1 with TRBJ2-7, with 9 bases lining up with TRBD1. From germline, CDR1 is SGHRS and CDR2 YFSETQ. This CDR3 is built from 15 residues. With V trimmed by 4 bases and J by 1 base, 6 bases remained unmatched. CDR3 nucleotides: TGCGCCAGCAGCCCACAGGGGGCGATATCCTACGAGCAGTACTTC. It codes for CASSPQGAISYEQYF. The variable domain in full, with the rest retrieved from reference TRBV5-1 and TRBJ2-7, is KAGVTQTPRYLIKTRGQQVTLSCSPISGHRSVSWYQQTPGQGLQFLFEYFSETQRNKGNFPGRFSGRQFSNSRSEMNVSTLELGDSALYLCASSPQGAISYEQYFGPGTRLTVT.

The rearrangement links TRBV24-1 to TRBJ2-5, with TRBD1 identical over 7 bases. Germline V gene lookup returns CDR1 KGHDR and CDR2 SFDVKD. The junction had 8 bases not matched to a gene; V was cut back by 9 bases and J by 5 bases. The length of the CDR3 is 13 residues. The CDR3 sequence: CATGTDQGETQYF. The CDR3 nucleotides are TGTGCCACCGGGACAGACCAAGGGGAGACCCAGTACTTC.

The chain couples TRBV2 to TRBJ2-5; tentatively, D is TRBD1 or TRBD2 (5 bases each). V dropped 4 bases and J dropped 5 bases, with 17 bases sitting between them. CDR3 size: 15 residues. Germline assignment: CDR1 SNHLY and CDR2 FYNNEI. CDR3 loop: CASSGGRGAPETQYF. CDR3 DNA: TGTGCCAGCAGTGGGGGAAGGGGAGCGCCGGAGACCCAGTACTTC.

This clonotype was picked up a small number of times. The gene calls are TRBV20-1 and TRBJ2-5; D is ambiguous. The germline gives CDR1 DFQATT, CDR2 SNEGSKA (reference sequence). CDR3 length equals 13 residues. Trimming removed 3 bases from V and 5 bases from J, with 13 bases in between. For the CDR3, the DNA is TGCAGTGCTAGGGGTGAGGACGGCGAGACCCAGTACTTC. Translating gives CSARGEDGETQYF.

This clonotype was observed a handful of times. V gene TRBV20-1 combines with J gene TRBJ2-5, with 7 positions matching TRBD2. CDR1 and CDR2 (germline): DFQATT, SNEGSKA (reference sequence). V dropped 0 bases and J dropped 2; count of bases not matched to a gene: 6. There are 15 residues in the CDR3. CDR3: CSARDRMRGQETQYF. CDR3 DNA: TGCAGTGCTAGAGATCGAATGCGGGGGCAAGAGACCCAGTACTTC.

The CDR3 sequence: CASSANGPGNTIYF. The CDR3 DNA reads TGTGCCAGCAGCGCCAATGGGCCGGGAAACACCATATATTTT. The chain carries TRBV2 and TRBJ1-3; unclear D gene. V lost 6 bases and J lost 4, with 13 bases in between. This CDR3 contains 14 residues. Germline-derived CDR1 and CDR2 are SNHLY and FYNNEI. Full variable domain (remainder filled in from reference TRBV2 and TRBJ1-3): EPEVTQTPSHQVTQMGQEVILRCVPISNHLYFYWYRQILGQKVEFLVSFYNNEISEKSEIFDDQFSVERPDGSNFTLKIRSTKLEDSAMYFCASSANGPGNTIYFGEGSWLTVV.

The chain has TRBV11-2 and TRBJ2-7; D tentatively fits TRBD1 or TRBD2 (5 bases each). CDR1 is SGHAT, CDR2 FQNNGV, per germline. Trimming removed 5 bases at V and 2 bases at J, with 10 bases between. This CDR3 region has 13 residues. CDR3 coding DNA: TGTGCCAGCAGCCGGGACCAGACCTACGAGCAGTACTTC. Amino acids: CASSRDQTYEQYF. Using reference TRBV11-2 and TRBJ2-7 for the parts outside the CDR3, the full variable domain is EAGVAQSPRYKIIEKRQSVAFWCNPISGHATLYWYQQILGQGPKLLIQFQNNGVVDDSQLPKDRFSAERLKGVDSTLKIQPAKLEDSAVYLCASSRDQTYEQYFGPGTRLTVT.

This clonotype was seen repeatedly, ten times or more. V usage is TRBV2 and J usage is TRBJ2-5, with D perhaps TRBD2 (5 bases). This CDR3 is built from 15 residues. The germline CDR1 and CDR2 sequences are SNHLY and FYNNEI. V lost 4 bases to trimming and J lost 5 bases, with 17 bases between them. CDR3 amino acids: CASSVAAGRGETQYF. In nucleotides, the CDR3 is TGTGCCAGCAGTGTTGCGGCAGGCCGAGGGGAGACCCAGTACTTC.

This clonotype was seen a few times. The chain joins TRBV28 to TRBJ2-7, with D perhaps given as TRBD1 or TRBD2 (5 bases each). Germline V gives CDR1 MDHEN, CDR2 SYDVKM. The ends were cut back, 4 bases at V and 4 bases at J, with 17 bases in the middle. The length of the CDR3 is 15 residues. The DNA for the CDR3 is TGTGCCAGCAGTTCCTCGGGACCACTCAAATACGAGCAGTACTTC. It is translated as CASSSSGPLKYEQYF.

The V call is TRBV29-1, the J call TRBJ2-5; either TRBD1 or TRBD2 may supply D (6 bases each). V lost 6 bases and J lost 2, with 22 bases in between. CDR3 length equals 16 residues. CDR1 and CDR2 (germline): SQVTM, ANQGSEA. This chain's CDR3 is CSVVRRDIYPQETQYF. The DNA for the CDR3 is TGCAGCGTAGTCAGGAGGGACATTTATCCACAAGAGACCCAGTACTTC. The full variable domain, with the rest looked up from reference TRBV29-1 and TRBJ2-5, is SAVISQKPSRDICQRGTSLTIQCQVDSQVTMMFWYRQQPGQSLTLIATANQGSEATYESGFVIDKFPISRPNLTFSTLTVSNMSPEDSSIYLCSVVRRDIYPQETQYFGPGTRLLVL.